Presented here are 19 T cell receptor beta chains from one specimen sequenced in a study of blood T cell repertoires in COVID-19. Assay: immunoSEQ multiplex PCR; the TCRdb copy retains only in-frame clones and omits some. Here the sample spans roughly 200,000 clones, 87% being singletons. The sample taken for sequencing was PBMCs or T cells enriched from blood (not recorded which). These TCRs come from a man between 18 and 35 years old with acute COVID-19.

This clone was recorded a few times. The CDR3 sequence: CASSAGRETSNYGYTF. The CDR3 DNA reads TGCGCCAGCAGCGCAGGGCGGGAGACGTCCAACTATGGCTACACCTTC. The V call is TRBV10-2, the J call TRBJ1-2; D perhaps matches TRBD1 (5 bases). The CDR3 contains 16 residues. CDR1 and CDR2 from the germline V gene are WSHSY and SAAADI. Between the trimmed V and J ends, which lost 6 bases and 2 bases, there was a span of 19 bases.

The chain joins TRBV30 to TRBJ1-3, with D tentatively TRBD1 (5 bases). CDR1 and CDR2 (germline): GTSNPN, SVGIG (reference sequence). Trimming cost V 0 bases and J 8 bases, with 17 bases left between them. This CDR3 is built from 15 residues. The CDR3 DNA follows: TGTGCCTGGAGTGTTAGGGGCAGTCCTATGGACACCATATATTTT. Translation gives CAWSVRGSPMDTIYF.

The chain joins TRBV19 to TRBJ2-3; 8 bases map to TRBD2. CDR3 length: 14 residues. Trimming cost V 3 bases and J 5 bases; bases outside gene matches: 4. Germline CDR1 and CDR2: LNHDA and SQIVND (reference sequence). The CDR3 DNA reads as TGTGCCAGTAGTATCGGCCTAGCGGGAGATACGCAGTATTTT. Translating gives CASSIGLAGDTQYF.

This chain uses TRBV7-2 with TRBJ2-7; 8 bases line up with TRBD2. Germline CDR1 SGHTA, CDR2 FQGNSA. J was trimmed by 7 bases and V by 5 bases; bases with no gene match: 13. CDR3 size: 15 residues. The CDR3, as DNA: TGTGCCAGCAGCCTAAGTCTAGCGGGCGGCCGGGAGCAGTACTTC. Residues: CASSLSLAGGREQYF.

The chain joins TRBV2 to TRBJ2-7; D perhaps matches TRBD2 (5 bases). This CDR3 contains 13 residues. CDR1 is SNHLY, CDR2 FYNNEI, per germline. Trimming removed 8 bases at V and 2 bases at J, with 13 bases between. CDR3 residues: CASSRGMAYEQYF. The DNA of the CDR3 is TGTGCCAGCTCGCGAGGGATGGCCTACGAGCAGTACTTC. The entire variable domain, with the rest obtained from reference TRBV2 and TRBJ2-7, is as follows: EPEVTQTPSHQVTQMGQEVILRCVPISNHLYFYWYRQILGQKVEFLVSFYNNEISEKSEIFDDQFSVERPDGSNFTLKIRSTKLEDSAMYFCASSRGMAYEQYFGPGTRLTVT.

The CDR3 nucleotides read TGTGCCAGCAGTTTATTCTTAGCGGGAGCCTACGAGCAGTACTTC. This encodes CASSLFLAGAYEQYF. The V gene is TRBV28, the J gene TRBJ2-7; 9 bases are shared with TRBD2. J was trimmed by 2 bases and V by 1 base; bases with no gene match: 3. CDR1 MDHEN and CDR2 SYDVKM come from the germline V gene. This CDR3 spans 15 amino acids.

The chain recombines TRBV5-1 with TRBJ2-7; D not certain. This CDR3 is built from 14 residues. Trimming cost V 0 bases and J 3 bases, with 10 bases left between them. CDR1 and CDR2 from the germline V gene are SGHRS and YFSETQ. Written as DNA, the CDR3 is TGCGCCAGCAGCTTGGCGGTAAATAGCTACGAGCAGTACTTC. Encoded protein: CASSLAVNSYEQYF.

V and J are TRBV3-1 (or the pseudogene TRBV3-2) and TRBJ2-1, with 11 bases matching TRBD2. This CDR3 comprises 16 residues. V dropped 0 bases and J dropped 9; count of bases not matched to a gene: 7. Germline-derived CDR1 and CDR2 are LGHDT and YNNKEL (reference sequence). CDR3 bases: TGTGCCAGCAGCCAAGATGGCCTAGCGGGAGGAACTGAGCAGTTCTTC. It translates to CASSQDGLAGGTEQFF.

The chain joins TRBV21-1 to TRBJ1-5. TRBV21-1 is designated a pseudogene. This CDR3 has 14 residues. CDR3 DNA sequence: TGTGCCAGCAGCATGAGGGCAGCTGGGGAGCCCCAGCATTTT. This gives the protein CASSMRAAGEPQHF.

The rearrangement joins TRBV7-2 to TRBJ2-1, with 8 bases fitting TRBD1. CDR1 is SGHTA, CDR2 FQGNSA, per germline. V lost 5 bases and J lost 4; bases outside the gene matches: 7. The CDR3 has 15 amino acids. CDR3 nucleotide sequence: TGTGCCAGCAGCCTCGGGACAGGAGTTTACAATGAGCAGTTCTTC. It encodes CASSLGTGVYNEQFF.

In this sample, this clone turned up once. The chain links TRBV6-1 to TRBJ2-7; 8 positions agree with TRBD1. The CDR3 totals 16 residues. Germline trimming cut 4 bases from V and 4 bases from J; bases unmatched to any gene: 12. The germline V gene has CDR1 MNHNS and CDR2 SASEGT. The CDR3 nucleotides read TGTGCCAGCAGTGGCACCGCGGGACAGGCCGGTTACGAGCAGTACTTC. As protein: CASSGTAGQAGYEQYF.

This chain uses TRBV19 with TRBJ2-2, with 7 bases matching TRBD1. The trim removed 7 bases at V and 0 bases at J, leaving 5 bases unmatched. The CDR3 has 15 residues. Germline CDR1 is LNHDA and CDR2 is SQIVND (reference sequence). The CDR3 reads CASNEGQPNTGELFF. The CDR3 nucleotides are TGTGCCAGTAATGAGGGACAGCCGAACACCGGGGAGCTGTTTTTT.

J is TRBJ2-1 and V is TRBV12-5; D perhaps matches TRBD2 (5 bases). This CDR3 contains 13 residues. Germline V lookup: CDR1 LGHNT, CDR2 FRNRAP. The V and J ends lost 5 bases and 2 bases respectively, with 7 bases between them. Written as DNA, the CDR3 is TGTGCTAGTGGTCCTAGCACCTACAATGAGCAGTTCTTC. This encodes CASGPSTYNEQFF.

V gene TRBV6-1 combines with J gene TRBJ1-4; D might be TRBD1 (5 bases). V was shortened by 1 base and J by 4 bases, with 10 bases between the two germline ends. The length of the CDR3 is 15 residues. Looked up from germline, CDR1 is MNHNS and CDR2 is SASEGT. CDR3 in amino acids: CASSEDRGNNEKLFF. DNA for the CDR3: TGTGCCAGCAGTGAAGATCGGGGGAATAATGAAAAACTGTTTTTT.

The rearrangement joins TRBV27 to TRBJ2-7; TRBD2 agrees at 7 bases. Germline loops: CDR1 MNHEY, CDR2 SMNVEV (reference sequence). V lost 2 bases to trimming and J lost 2 bases; unmatched junction nucleotides: 0. The CDR3 totals 13 residues. The CDR3 DNA follows: TGTGCCAGCAGTTTAGCGGGGGCCTACGAGCAGTACTTC. It is translated as CASSLAGAYEQYF.

The chain is built from TRBV20-1 and TRBJ2-2; 7 bases are shared with TRBD1. This CDR3 comprises 15 residues. Germline V lookup: CDR1 DFQATT, CDR2 SNEGSKA (reference sequence). Trimming removed 5 bases from V and 3 bases from J; junction bases left unmatched: 9. The CDR3 protein is CSAGESGQHTGELFF. CDR3 nucleotide sequence: TGCAGTGCTGGTGAATCGGGACAGCACACCGGGGAGCTGTTTTTT.

This clone was detected once. V gene TRBV6-6 combines with J gene TRBJ1-1; no clear D gene. The V gene lost 4 bases and the J gene lost 4 bases, with 10 bases spanning the gap. This CDR3 is 13 amino acids long. Germline CDR1 MNHNY, CDR2 SVGAGI (reference sequence). The CDR3 reads CASSSVEGTEAFF. The DNA for the CDR3 is TGTGCCAGCAGTTCGGTTGAGGGCACTGAAGCTTTCTTT.

This clone was seen only once. The chain uses TRBV18 and TRBJ1-6, with D perhaps matching TRBD1 (5 bases). CDR1 is KGHSH, CDR2 LQKENI, per germline. The ends were cut back, 2 bases at V and 10 bases at J, with 12 bases in the middle. The CDR3 loop spans 14 amino acids. CDR3 protein: CASSPSGKRSPLHF. In DNA, the CDR3 is TGTGCCAGCTCACCATCAGGGAAAAGGTCACCCCTCCACTTT.

The gene calls are TRBV30 and TRBJ1-4; TRBD1 might be the D (6 bases). This CDR3 has 13 residues. Germline-derived CDR1 and CDR2 are GTSNPN and SVGIG (reference sequence). The V end lost 5 bases, the J end lost 7 bases, and 14 bases lay between the germline ends. CDR3 region: CAWGRGGSEKLFF. CDR3 sequence (DNA): TGTGCCTGGGGTAGGGGGGGCAGTGAAAAACTGTTTTTT. The variable domain in full, with the rest retrieved from reference TRBV30 and TRBJ1-4, is SQTIHQWPATLVQPVGSPLSLECTVEGTSNPNLYWYRQAAGRGLQLLFYSVGIGQISSEVPQNLSASRPQDRQFILSSKKLLLSDSGFYLCAWGRGGSEKLFFGSGTQLSVL.